This entry lists 18 T cell receptor beta chains sequenced from one sample in a study of T cell changes during pregnancy in multiple sclerosis. Measured with immunoSEQ multiplex PCR; TCRdb has only the in-frame clones, and not every one. The sample comprises more than 55,000 clones, less than 95% of which are singletons, and roughly 2.4% rests with the top ten. The source was CD8+ T cells from peripheral blood mononuclear cells, collected after pregnancy. Receptor source: a female donor with multiple sclerosis, enrolled in a pregnancy study.

The CDR3 loop reads CASSYSPGVNQPQHF. The CDR3 DNA sequence: TGTGCCAGCAGTTACTCACCGGGGGTTAATCAGCCCCAGCATTTT. The gene calls are TRBV6-6 and TRBJ1-5; D perhaps matches TRBD1 (5 bases). Germline values: CDR1 MNHNY, CDR2 SVGAGI (reference sequence). This CDR3 is 15 amino acids long. Trimming pared 0 bases from V and 4 bases from J, leaving 10 bases between.

The chain links TRBV7-8 to TRBJ2-3; 7 bases line up with TRBD1. Trimming at V came to 5 bases and at J to 5 bases, leaving 4 bases not matched to a gene. CDR1 is SGHVS and CDR2 is FQNEAQ in the germline V gene. CDR3 length: 13 amino acids. DNA for the CDR3: TGTGCCAGCAGCAGGGACAGTAGAGATACGCAGTATTTT. Residues: CASSRDSRDTQYF.

The CDR3 reads CAWTDVAEQFF. CDR3 DNA sequence: TGTGCCTGGACCGATGTCGCGGAGCAGTTCTTC. The chain links TRBV30 to TRBJ2-1; unclear D gene. The CDR3 is 11 residues long. Germline V lookup: CDR1 GTSNPN, CDR2 SVGIG (reference sequence). Trimming took 4 bases from V and 10 from J, leaving 11 bases between them.

V and J are TRBV5-8 and TRBJ2-2; 11 bases are a match to TRBD1. From germline, CDR1 is SGHTS and CDR2 YDEGEE. This CDR3 has 15 residues. Trimming took 3 bases from V and 7 from J; bases not matched to a gene: 5. The CDR3 coding sequence is TGTGCCAGCAGCTACGGACAGGGGGCGGGCGGGGAGCTGTTTTTT. The encoded protein is CASSYGQGAGGELFF.

The CDR3: CASSQVSGSVNEQFF. The CDR3 nucleotides are TGCGCCAGCAGCCAAGTAAGCGGGAGCGTAAATGAGCAGTTCTTC. The chain carries TRBV4-1 and TRBJ2-1, with 8 bases fitting TRBD2. In germline, CDR1 is MGHRA, CDR2 YSYEKL. The CDR3 length is 15 residues. With V trimmed by 1 base and J by 7 bases, 6 bases remained unmatched.

Notes on this clone: This CDR3 is also generated by other DNA sequences in the sample. This rearrangement joins TRBV7-9 to TRBJ2-3, with a tentative D call TRBD2 (6 bases). The CDR3 covers 15 residues. Germline V gene lookup returns CDR1 SEHNR and CDR2 FQNEAQ (reference sequence). With 5 bases removed from V and 0 bases from J, the gap between germline ends came to 12 bases. The CDR3 DNA reads TGTGCCAGCAGCCCCCTGGGGGGAAGCACAGATACGCAGTATTTT. It encodes CASSPLGGSTDTQYF.

J is TRBJ2-1 and V is TRBV10-1, with 11 bases that match TRBD2. The junction had 2 bases not matched to a gene; V was cut back by 1 base and J by 6 bases. This CDR3 is 15 amino acids long. Germline V CDR1 and CDR2: WNHNN, SYGVQD (reference sequence). The CDR3 spells CASSEYSGRANEQFF. The CDR3 bases are TGCGCCAGCAGTGAGTATAGCGGGAGGGCCAATGAGCAGTTCTTC.

The chain uses TRBV6-4 and TRBJ1-2; the match to TRBD1 covers 9 bases. Trimming at V came to 6 bases and at J to 4 bases, leaving 12 bases not matched to a gene. CDR3 length: 16 residues. Germline CDR1 reads MRHNA; CDR2 reads SNTAGT. The CDR3, as DNA: TGTGCCAGCAGGGGTGGAGAGGGACAGGGCCTCTATGGCTACACCTTC. Encoded protein: CASRGGEGQGLYGYTF.

The chain couples TRBV5-1 to TRBJ2-1, with D possibly TRBD1 on 6 matching bases. Germline CDR1 and CDR2: SGHRS and YFSETQ. V was pared by 2 bases and J by 10 bases, with 7 bases between. The CDR3 is 11 amino acids. The CDR3 nucleotides are TGCGCCAGCAGCTTCAGGGGCGAGCAGTTCTTC. Protein product: CASSFRGEQFF.

The chain is built from TRBV2 and TRBJ2-1; 9 nucleotides agree with TRBD2. This CDR3 spans 19 amino acids. Germline CDR1 and CDR2: SNHLY and FYNNEI. J lost 6 bases, V lost 6 bases, and 21 bases had no gene match. CDR3 loop: CASSLSGPREGFFGNEQFF. DNA for the CDR3: TGTGCCAGCAGCCTCTCGGGGCCGCGGGAGGGCTTTTTCGGCAATGAGCAGTTCTTC.

The chain couples TRBV4-1 to TRBJ1-2; 9 nucleotides match TRBD1. Germline trimming cut 5 bases from V and 4 bases from J; bases unmatched to any gene: 8. This CDR3 spans 15 amino acids. Germline CDR1 is MGHRA and CDR2 is YSYEKL. This chain's CDR3 is CASSARTGDIYGYTF. CDR3 DNA sequence: TGCGCCAGCAGCGCGCGGACAGGGGATATCTATGGCTACACCTTC.

This rearrangement joins TRBV6-1 to TRBJ1-1; the D gene is possibly TRBD1 (5 bases). The CDR3 is 11 residues long. Trimming removed 11 bases at V and 6 bases at J, with 13 bases between. Germline assignment: CDR1 MNHNS and CDR2 SASEGT. This chain's CDR3 is CASPDSSEAFF. The DNA for the CDR3 is TGTGCCTCCCCCGACAGTTCTGAAGCTTTCTTT.

The rearrangement joins TRBV5-1 to TRBJ2-7; 8 bases agree with TRBD2. CDR3 size: 14 residues. Per the germline V gene, CDR1 is SGHRS and CDR2 is YFSETQ. Trimming took 0 bases from V and 1 from J; bases not matched to a gene: 0. CDR3 nucleotides: TGCGCCAGCAGCTTGGCGGGGGGGTCCTACGAGCAGTACTTC. This translates into CASSLAGGSYEQYF.

Note on this clone: At one of its ends the junction is not consistent with the germline gene, which may arise from a read error. This chain uses TRBV6-6 with TRBJ2-2; perhaps TRBD1 as D (5 bases). The CDR3 consists of 15 residues. Per the germline V gene, CDR1 is MNHNY and CDR2 is SVGAGI (reference sequence). In nucleotides, the CDR3 is TGTGCCAGCAGTTACTCTCCAGGGAACGCCGGGGAGCTGTTTTTT. Amino acids: CASSYSPGNAGELFF.

This chain joins TRBV6-6 and TRBJ2-3; 7 bases align to TRBD1. In germline, CDR1 is MNHNY, CDR2 SVGAGI (reference sequence). V trimming: 2 bases; J trimming: 4 bases; junction bases outside the gene matches: 6. The CDR3 runs 15 residues. The CDR3 loop reads CASSYTRQGPDTQYF. CDR3 nucleotide sequence: TGTGCCAGCAGTTACACCCGACAGGGTCCAGATACGCAGTATTTT.

The chain uses TRBV2 and TRBJ2-1, with TRBD2 matching 10 bases. This CDR3 contains 16 residues. CDR1 is SNHLY and CDR2 is FYNNEI in the germline V gene. The J segment lost 4 bases and the V segment lost 4 bases, leaving 7 bases of the junction unmatched. The CDR3 nucleotides are TGTGCCAGCAGTGTCCTAGCGGGAGCGGGGTACAATGAGCAGTTCTTC. It specifies CASSVLAGAGYNEQFF. The whole variable domain, filled in from reference TRBV2 and TRBJ2-1, reads EPEVTQTPSHQVTQMGQEVILRCVPISNHLYFYWYRQILGQKVEFLVSFYNNEISEKSEIFDDQFSVERPDGSNFTLKIRSTKLEDSAMYFCASSVLAGAGYNEQFFGPGTRLTVL.

The chain couples TRBV19 to TRBJ1-1; 9 bases are a match to TRBD1. Losses at the gene ends were 11 bases for V and 5 bases for J; bases not matched to a gene: 12. The CDR3 is made up of 14 amino acids. The germline V gene has CDR1 LNHDA and CDR2 SQIVND (reference sequence). The CDR3 nucleotides read TGTGCCTGCGGGACAGGGACTTATAAGACTGAAGCTTTCTTT. Amino acid sequence: CACGTGTYKTEAFF.

This chain uses TRBV23-1 with TRBJ2-7; 14 bases match TRBD2. TRBV23-1 is an ORF, with its function uncertain. The CDR3 covers 20 residues. Trimming cost V 0 bases and J 0 bases; bases outside gene matches: 10. The CDR3 coding sequence is TGCGCCAGCAGTCAATCTCGAACCGGACTAGCGGGAGGCGGCTCCTACGAGCAGTACTTC. Amino acid sequence: CASSQSRTGLAGGGSYEQYF.